The clone carrying this T cell receptor beta chain was found a few times. TCRdb's table, derived via immunoSEQ multiplex PCR, lists solely in-frame clones and lacks some. This table holds some 200,000 clones, 75% to 85% found once. The data stem from a study of blood T cell repertoires in COVID-19. Study context: Sources were T cells, B-cell-depleted T cells, or PBMCs; the material itself was cDNA or gDNA.

The V end lost 5 bases, the J end lost 5 bases, and 9 bases lay between the germline ends. The CDR3 sequence is 12 residues long. The genes are TRBV12-3 or TRBV12-4 and TRBJ1-1; D remains unclear. The source of this sequence is a middle-aged man who had recovered from COVID-19. The material sequenced was PBMCs or T cells enriched from blood (not recorded which). CDR3 loop: CASSKRRTEAFF. The CDR3 DNA is TGTGCCAGCAGTAAGAGGAGAACTGAAGCTTTCTTT.